These 14 T cell receptor beta chains came from one sample sequenced in a study of technical replicates of blood from four donors (dated by TCRdb to about 2017). The protocol used for the library was the immunoSEQ multiplex PCR assay. Imported from immuneACCESS, the table was reduced by TCRdb to in-frame sequences with V and J called. These copies leave out some clones; in studies compared against another copy, an unresolved V gene accounts for under half, and the cause of the remainder is not known. This sample comprises roughly 71,000 clones, approximately 92% of them detected only once. Approximately 0.39% of the sample belongs to the ten largest clones. Input material: T cells isolated from PBMCs. Every receptor here comes from a human donor in good health.

The rearrangement joins TRBV19 to TRBJ2-7; 8 bases fit TRBD1. V shed 6 bases, J shed 4 bases, and the junction held 5 bases outside the gene matches. The CDR3 covers 13 residues. Germline values: CDR1 LNHDA, CDR2 SQIVND (reference sequence). The CDR3 DNA reads as TGTGCCAGTAGCCGACAGGGGAGGTACGAGCAGTACTTC. Encoded protein: CASSRQGRYEQYF.

This chain connects TRBV6-5 to TRBJ1-1; TRBD1 is a possible D gene (6 bases). The CDR3 length is 15 residues. V was cut by 2 bases and J by 1 base, with 11 bases left in between. Germline CDR1 MNHEY, CDR2 SVGAGI. CDR3 protein: CASSYGGAGNTEAFF. CDR3 DNA sequence: TGTGCCAGCAGTTACGGGGGGGCTGGGAACACTGAAGCTTTCTTT.

V is TRBV27 and J is TRBJ1-5; D is undetermined. This CDR3 contains 13 residues. With 4 bases removed from V and 1 base from J, the gap between germline ends came to 5 bases. CDR1 and CDR2 from the germline V gene are MNHEY and SMNVEV (reference sequence). This CDR3 reads CASSWQSNQPQHF. The CDR3 nucleotides read TGTGCCAGCAGTTGGCAGAGCAATCAGCCCCAGCATTTT.

CDR3 sequence reads: CASSISSGDSYEQYF. DNA of the CDR3: TGTGCCAGTAGTATCAGTTCCGGGGACTCCTACGAGCAGTACTTC. V is TRBV19 and J is TRBJ2-7; D is perhaps TRBD2 (5 bases). The CDR3 has 15 amino acids. V gave up 3 bases and J gave up 0 bases, with 12 bases separating them. Germline V gene data show CDR1 as LNHDA and CDR2 as SQIVND (reference sequence).

V and J are TRBV30 and TRBJ2-7, with a possible D match to TRBD2 (6 bases). Trimming pared 2 bases from V and 0 bases from J, leaving 11 bases between. The CDR3 is 14 residues long. Germline V CDR1 and CDR2: GTSNPN, SVGIG (reference sequence). The CDR3 spells CAWSPSDPSYEQYF. DNA for the CDR3: TGTGCCTGGAGTCCTAGCGATCCCTCCTACGAGCAGTACTTC.

V usage is TRBV6-1 and J usage is TRBJ2-3; the match to TRBD2 covers 12 bases. The junction had 8 bases not matched to a gene; V was cut back by 7 bases and J by 6 bases. The germline gives CDR1 MNHNS, CDR2 SASEGT. This CDR3 is 15 amino acids long. The CDR3 sequence is CASILTSGRSDTQYF. In nucleotides, the CDR3 is TGTGCCAGCATCCTGACTAGCGGGAGATCGGATACGCAGTATTTT.

This clone has only one observation. V usage is TRBV11-3 and J usage is TRBJ1-2, with 7 bases that match TRBD1. The CDR3 has 12 amino acids. From germline, CDR1 is SGHNT and CDR2 YENEEA. Germline trimming cut 5 bases from V and 8 bases from J; bases unmatched to any gene: 5. The CDR3: CASSRGTDGYTF. The CDR3 bases are TGTGCCAGCAGCCGGGGGACAGACGGCTACACCTTC.

The V call is TRBV7-3, the J call TRBJ2-2; 8 nucleotides align to TRBD1. V gave up 5 bases and J gave up 6 bases; unmatched junction bases: 5. The CDR3 is made up of 14 amino acids. Germline-derived CDR1 and CDR2 are SGHTA and FQGTGA. The CDR3 protein is CASSPGTGPGELFF. CDR3 nucleotide sequence: TGTGCCAGCAGCCCAGGGACAGGCCCCGGGGAGCTGTTTTTT.

This sequence joins TRBV19 and TRBJ2-3; 9 bases align to TRBD2. The CDR3 consists of 14 residues. Germline-derived CDR1 and CDR2 are LNHDA and SQIVND (reference sequence). Trimming removed 5 bases from V and 5 bases from J; junction bases left unmatched: 5. CDR3 DNA sequence: TGTGCCAGTAGTTACTTGACTAGCGGAGATACGCAGTATTTT. As protein: CASSYLTSGDTQYF.

The chain has TRBV2 and TRBJ1-1; D may be TRBD1 (5 bases). With 2 bases removed from V and 4 bases from J, the gap between germline ends came to 8 bases. CDR3 length: 13 residues. The germline CDR1 and CDR2 sequences are SNHLY and FYNNEI. Written as DNA, the CDR3 is TGTGCCAGCAGTGAACAGGGAGGCACTGAAGCTTTCTTT. It encodes CASSEQGGTEAFF. Full variable domain (remainder filled in from reference TRBV2 and TRBJ1-1): EPEVTQTPSHQVTQMGQEVILRCVPISNHLYFYWYRQILGQKVEFLVSFYNNEISEKSEIFDDQFSVERPDGSNFTLKIRSTKLEDSAMYFCASSEQGGTEAFFGQGTRLTVV.

The genes are TRBV18 and TRBJ2-5, with 7 positions matching TRBD1. This CDR3 region has 14 residues. Germline loops: CDR1 KGHSH, CDR2 LQKENI. The V and J ends lost 5 bases and 5 bases, in that order; junction bases with no gene match: 8. As DNA, the CDR3 is TGTGCCAGCTCATCTGACGACAGGGTCGAGACCCAGTACTTC. The encoded protein is CASSSDDRVETQYF.

This sequence joins TRBV7-9 and TRBJ2-1; 10 bases agree with TRBD1. This CDR3 spans 15 amino acids. V gave up 3 bases and J gave up 9 bases; unmatched junction bases: 8. Germline CDR1 reads SEHNR; CDR2 reads FQNEAQ (reference sequence). In DNA, the CDR3 is TGTGCCAGCAGCTTTGGAGACAGGGGGCAAGGTGAGCAGTTCTTC. As protein: CASSFGDRGQGEQFF.

This clone is a singleton in its sample. The chain employs TRBV6-4 and TRBJ1-1; 8 bases line up with TRBD1. This CDR3 has 14 amino acids. Germline V gene sequence: CDR1 MRHNA, CDR2 SNTAGT. J lost 4 bases, V lost 6 bases, and 7 bases had no gene match. The CDR3 DNA reads TGTGCCAGCAGCGCGGACAGGGAGAGCACTGAAGCTTTCTTT. Amino acid sequence: CASSADRESTEAFF.

The genes are TRBV27 and TRBJ2-7; D remains ambiguous. CDR1 and CDR2 (germline): MNHEY, SMNVEV (reference sequence). CDR3 length equals 16 residues. Trimming shortened V by 3 bases and J by 0 bases, and 15 bases separated the two germline ends. CDR3 nucleotide sequence: TGTGCCAGCAGTTTCTCCGTGGGCCCAAGCTCCTACGAGCAGTACTTC. It translates to CASSFSVGPSSYEQYF.